A selection of T cell receptor beta chains follows, all from one sample in a study of blood T cells in healthy people across ages. TCRdb used MiXCR to reprocess the 5' RACE reads, holding one entry per CDR3 protein. Of 700,000 to 950,000 distinct CDR3 sequences in the sample, over 45% were seen once. The sample comprised blood. These receptors originate from a man aged 30-40 years in good health. CDR3s include the opening cysteine and the closing phenylalanine or tryptophan. D genes are given only for firm matches. Clone size, where shown, is once, few, many, or a class for clones that have expanded.

NA,TRBJ2-3,NA,TRBV12-3/TRBV12-4,TGTGCCAGCAGTAGAGCGGTCACAGATACGCAGTATTTT,CASSRAVTDTQYF
NA,TRBJ2-3,few,TRBV6-2/TRBV6-3,TGTGCCAGCAGACGACAGGGACTACCTACAGATACGCAGTATTTT,CASRRQGLPTDTQYF
TRBD2,TRBJ2-7,NA,TRBV7-2,TGTGCCAGCAGCTTAGCAACCCGCGGGAGGGCTCCCTACGAGCAGTACTTC,CASSLATRGRAPYEQYF
TRBD1,TRBJ2-7,NA,TRBV20-1,TGCAGTGCCAGGACAGGGGCTATCTACGAGCAGTACTTC,CSARTGAIYEQYF
NA,TRBJ1-4,NA,TRBV20-1,TGCAGTGCTAGAGACCAGGGGAAAGAAAAACTGTTTTTT,CSARDQGKEKLFF
NA,TRBJ2-1,NA,TRBV4-3,TGCGCCAGCAGCCAAGACCGGGGCGGGCACGCCTACAATGAGCAGTTCTTC,CASSQDRGGHAYNEQFF
NA,TRBJ2-7,once,TRBV14,TGTGCCAGCAGCCAAGACGGCAGGGACGAGCAGTACTTC,CASSQDGRDEQYF
NA,TRBJ2-2,few,TRBV7-2,TGTGCCAGCAGCTTGCAGGCTTTGAACACCGGGGAGCTGTTTTTT,CASSLQALNTGELFF
NA,TRBJ2-7,NA,TRBV25-1,TGTGCCAGCAGTGAATATAAAGGGGACGAGCAGTACTTC,CASSEYKGDEQYF
TRBD1,TRBJ1-1,once,TRBV11-2,TGTGCCAGCAGCCCCAGGGGGGGAATCACTGAAGCTTTCTTT,CASSPRGGITEAFF
TRBD2,TRBJ2-5,NA,TRBV4-3,TGCGCCAGCAGCCAGGTGATAGCGGGAGTACAAGAGACCCAGTACTTC,CASSQVIAGVQETQYF
NA,TRBJ1-2,few,TRBV7-9,TGTGCCAGCAGCTTAGCGGGCGGGGTTGTCTATGGCTACACCTTC,CASSLAGGVVYGYTF
NA,TRBJ2-7,NA,TRBV25-1,TGTGCCAGCAGTGATTCCGGGGCACTCCTCTCCTACGAGCAGTACTTC,CASSDSGALLSYEQYF
TRBD1,TRBJ1-5,few,TRBV27,TGTGCCAGCAGTCCCTGGACAGGGCATAGCAATCAGCCCCAGCATTTT,CASSPWTGHSNQPQHF
NA,TRBJ2-7,few,TRBV11-1,TGTGCCAGCAGCCTGGGAGAGACACTCTCCTACGAGCAGTACTTC,CASSLGETLSYEQYF
NA,TRBJ1-2,once,TRBV20-1,TGCAGTGCCCCCACTCCTCTCCGGGAAAGCGCTAACTATGGCTACACCTTC,CSAPTPLRESANYGYTF
NA,TRBJ1-2,few,TRBV2,TGTGCCAGCAGAAGAGAACTCGGTGGCTACACCTTC,CASRRELGGYTF
NA,TRBJ2-2,NA,TRBV4-1,TGCGCCAGCAGCCAAGTCGATATGGGCTTGAACACCGGGGAGCTGTTTTTT,CASSQVDMGLNTGELFF
NA,TRBJ2-1,many,TRBV3-1,TGTGCCAGCAGCCCTTCGATTCGTGGGGTTGAGCAGTTCTTC,CASSPSIRGVEQFF
NA,TRBJ2-3,NA,TRBV2,TGTGCCAGCACCCAGCGGCTCGTCGATACGCAGTATTTT,CASTQRLVDTQYF
TRBD2,TRBJ2-3,many,TRBV27,TGTGCCAGCAGTTTGCAATCGGGACTAGCGATAGATACGCAGTATTTT,CASSLQSGLAIDTQYF
NA,TRBJ2-7,NA,TRBV14,TGTGCCAGCAGCCAAGAGTACGGCTACGAGCAGTACTTC,CASSQEYGYEQYF
NA,TRBJ2-5,NA,TRBV20-1,TGCAGTGCTAGATACGTGTTATCGGAGACCCAGTACTTC,CSARYVLSETQYF
TRBD2,TRBJ2-1,NA,TRBV6-1,TGTGCCAGCAGTGGACTAGCGGGGGAGGTGAATGAGCAGTTCTTC,CASSGLAGEVNEQFF
NA,TRBJ2-4,NA,TRBV12-3/TRBV12-4,TGTGCCAGCATCCTAGGGGGGAGCAGAAGCATTCAGTACTTC,CASILGGSRSIQYF
NA,TRBJ2-7,NA,TRBV27,TGTGCCAGCAGTTTAATGCACTCCTACGAGCAGTACTTC,CASSLMHSYEQYF
NA,TRBJ2-5,NA,TRBV4-2,TGTGCCAGCGGCCAAGATGGTCCCCTAGGGGATAAAGAGACCCAGTACTTC,CASGQDGPLGDKETQYF
NA,TRBJ2-5,NA,TRBV10-3,TGTGCCACCCAGGACGGGGAAGAGACCCAGTACTTC,CATQDGEETQYF